The clone carrying this T cell receptor (beta chain) was seen repeatedly, ten times or more. The antigen is unknown. The CDR3 length is 15 residues. The V end was cut by 2 bases, the J end by 3 bases, with 13 bases between. The germline V gene encodes CDR1 MNHEY and CDR2 SVGAGI. For the unsorted libraries, 2 million PBMCs stored at -80 C served as input. TCRdb ran MiXCR on the 5' RACE reads and lists one entry per CDR3 protein. The sample has 45,000 to 50,000 distinct CDR3 sequences, 4.5% seen once. This specimen comes from a study of neurological immune-mediated disorders. General study points: None of the CDR3 amino acid sequences of expanded clones recurred across subjects, suggesting private repertoires in all groups.

Sequencing input: PBMCs. The rearrangement joins TRBV6-5 to TRBJ1-1; D uncertain. The clonotype was recovered from an older woman with multiple sclerosis. The CDR3 reads CASSYVRDGDTEAFF. The CDR3 DNA reads TGTGCCAGCAGTTACGTGAGGGATGGGGACACTGAAGCTTTCTTT.